This T cell receptor beta chain came from a study of T cell changes during pregnancy in multiple sclerosis. Some clones are missing from TCRdb's copy, which holds only in-frame ones; the method was immunoSEQ multiplex PCR. The data contain under 65,000 clones, 80% to 95% of them singletons. This sequence originates from a female donor in good health, enrolled as a control in a pregnancy study. This sample comprised peripheral blood, obtained after pregnancy.

The DNA of the CDR3 is TGTGCCAGCAGTCCTCAGACAGGGGGCGCAGGCGGCTACACCTTC. Translation: CASSPQTGGAGGYTF. The V call is TRBV6-6, the J call TRBJ1-2, with TRBD1 identical over 10 bases. The CDR3 has 15 residues. Looked up from germline, CDR1 is MNHNY and CDR2 is SVGAGI (reference sequence). With 5 bases clipped from V and 8 bases from J, the junction kept 11 bases outside the gene matches.